This record covers a single TCR beta chain. As processed by the authors: Estimation of nucleated cell counts was performed using reference gene primer amplification. This table comes from immunoSEQ multiplex PCR, and its TCRdb copy is limited to in-frame clones, with some not included. V and J calls and clone size are those listed in that table; D and trimming were worked out from the DNA. The sample includes more than 95,000 clones, about 86% of them seen just once. The sample is drawn from a study of blood T cell repertoires in COVID-19. Study summary: Samples representing acute and convalescent COVID-19 were sourced from the United States, Italy and Spain. PBMCs, B-cell-depleted T cells, or T cells were the source of the cDNA or gDNA that made up the material.

From germline, CDR1 is MNHEY and CDR2 SVGAGI. The CDR3 is made up of 15 amino acids. Trimming removed 7 bases at V and 2 bases at J, with 17 bases between. What was sequenced was peripheral blood. This TCR derives from a man of 80 years or more with acute or convalescent COVID-19. The chain carries TRBV6-5 and TRBJ1-2, with D maybe TRBD1 (6 bases). CDR3 sequence reads: CASNQKGGVNYGYTF. Written as DNA, the CDR3 is TGTGCCAGCAACCAAAAGGGGGGGGTAAACTATGGCTACACCTTC.